These 28 T cell receptor beta chains were sequenced from one sample in a study of T cell changes during pregnancy in multiple sclerosis. Profiled with immunoSEQ multiplex PCR; TCRdb holds only in-frame clones, not every one. This sample has about 73,000 clones; almost 95% occur once, and the top ten carry 2.5% to 3.5%. Sequences were derived from peripheral blood, sampled in the third trimester of pregnancy. These TCRs come from a female donor in good health, enrolled as a control in a pregnancy study.

The gene calls are TRBV9 and TRBJ2-5; the match to TRBD1 covers 11 bases. Trimming at V came to 2 bases and at J to 4 bases, leaving 7 bases not matched to a gene. The CDR3 extends over 16 amino acids. In germline, CDR1 is SGDLS, CDR2 YYNGEE. The CDR3 protein is CASSVRDRGKLETQYF. CDR3 sequence (DNA): TGTGCCAGCAGCGTGCGGGACAGGGGGAAATTAGAGACCCAGTACTTC.

The chain links TRBV28 to TRBJ1-5, with D unclear. Between the trimmed V and J ends, which lost 9 bases and 4 bases, there was a span of 10 bases. CDR1 MDHEN and CDR2 SYDVKM come from the germline V gene. This CDR3 is built from 12 residues. The chain's CDR3 is CASTEGNQPQHF. DNA of the CDR3: TGTGCCAGTACAGAAGGAAATCAGCCCCAGCATTTT.

This chain links TRBV5-1 with TRBJ1-6; 7 bases match TRBD1. The CDR3 totals 15 residues. The ends lost 4 bases at V and 8 bases at J; junction bases unmatched: 9. Germline V gene lookup returns CDR1 SGHRS and CDR2 YFSETQ. The CDR3 DNA follows: TGCGCCAGCAGCACCGACAGGGCGGAGGATTCACCCCTCCACTTT. It yields the protein CASSTDRAEDSPLHF.

This rearrangement joins TRBV19 to TRBJ2-1, with 8 bases matching TRBD2. The CDR3 has 14 amino acids. Germline lookup yields CDR1 LNHDA and CDR2 SQIVND (reference sequence). V lost 9 bases and J lost 4; bases outside the gene matches: 8. The CDR3: CASSPASGYNEQFF. For the CDR3, the DNA is TGTGCCAGCAGTCCCGCTAGCGGGTACAATGAGCAGTTCTTC.

This clone occurred once. This chain uses TRBV5-8 with TRBJ2-1; TRBD2 aligns across 13 bases. CDR3 length: 15 residues. Trimming removed 4 bases from V and 9 bases from J; junction bases left unmatched: 7. CDR1 SGHTS and CDR2 YDEGEE come from the germline V gene. This chain's CDR3 is CASSPGTSGNPEQFF. The CDR3 nucleotides read TGTGCCAGCAGCCCCGGGACTAGCGGGAATCCTGAGCAGTTCTTC. Based on the CDR3 plus reference TRBV5-8 and TRBJ2-1, the full variable domain is EAGVTQSPTHLIKTRGQQATLRCSPISGHTSVYWYQQALGLGLQFLLWYDEGEERNRGNFPPRFSGRQFPNYSSELNVNALELEDSALYLCASSPGTSGNPEQFFGPGTRLTVL.

The count of this clone is one. This sequence joins TRBV28 and TRBJ2-7, with no clear D. Germline V gene lookup returns CDR1 MDHEN and CDR2 SYDVKM. Trimming left V 3 bases short and J 0 bases short, with 9 bases between. This CDR3 spans 14 amino acids. The CDR3 sequence is CASSFLLSSYEQYF. The CDR3 nucleotides read TGTGCCAGCAGTTTTCTTCTTAGCTCCTACGAGCAGTACTTC.

As DNA, the CDR3 is TGCGCCAGCAGTCGTGGACAGGGGATGAACACTGAAGCTTTCTTT. It specifies CASSRGQGMNTEAFF. V gene TRBV4-1 combines with J gene TRBJ1-1; 9 bases map to TRBD1. The CDR3 totals 15 residues. J was trimmed by 0 bases and V by 6 bases; bases with no gene match: 5. The germline CDR1 and CDR2 sequences are MGHRA and YSYEKL.

This clone was seen only once. This chain uses TRBV2 with TRBJ2-7, with TRBD1 matching over 9 bases. The CDR3 length is 15 residues. Germline CDR1 and CDR2: SNHLY and FYNNEI. The V segment lost 10 bases and the J segment 5 bases; nucleotides outside the gene matches: 15. The CDR3 DNA reads as TGTGCCACAAGACTTACAGGGGGCGCTGCCCACGAGCAGTACTTC. It translates to CATRLTGGAAHEQYF. The whole variable domain, remainder taken from reference TRBV2 and TRBJ2-7, is EPEVTQTPSHQVTQMGQEVILRCVPISNHLYFYWYRQILGQKVEFLVSFYNNEISEKSEIFDDQFSVERPDGSNFTLKIRSTKLEDSAMYFCATRLTGGAAHEQYFGPGTRLTVT.

The gene calls are TRBV10-2 and TRBJ2-7; D is possibly TRBD1 (7 bases). Trimming shortened V by 6 bases and J by 0 bases, and 15 bases separated the two germline ends. This CDR3 spans 15 amino acids. The germline V gene has CDR1 WSHSY and CDR2 SAAADI. CDR3 residues: CASRVEEGASYEQYF. The CDR3, as DNA: TGCGCCAGCAGGGTGGAGGAGGGGGCCTCCTACGAGCAGTACTTC.

This chain connects TRBV7-6 to TRBJ2-6; D is unresolved. The length of the CDR3 is 14 residues. Germline V lookup: CDR1 SGHVS, CDR2 FNYEAQ. V dropped 5 bases and J dropped 0 bases, with 5 bases sitting between them. CDR3: CASSASSGANVLTF. CDR3 sequence (DNA): TGTGCCAGCAGCGCTAGCTCTGGGGCCAACGTCCTGACTTTC. Drawing the rest from reference TRBV7-6 and TRBJ2-6, the complete variable domain is GAGVSQSPRYKVTKRGQDVALRCDPISGHVSLYWYRQALGQGPEFLTYFNYEAQQDKSGLPNDRFSAERPEGSISTLTIQRTEQRDSAMYRCASSASSGANVLTFGAGSRLTVL.

The V gene is TRBV7-3, the J gene TRBJ2-3; D perhaps matches TRBD2 (6 bases). V was clipped by 0 bases and J by 4 bases, with 8 bases between them. Germline assignment: CDR1 SGHTA and CDR2 FQGTGA. The CDR3 is 14 residues long. DNA of the CDR3: TGTGCCAGCAGCTTAACGACGGGGGCAGATACGCAGTATTTT. The encoded protein is CASSLTTGADTQYF.

This clone appeared once. The CDR3 nucleotides read TGTGCCATCAATGGAGGGGACACTGAAGCTTTCTTT. It yields the protein CAINGGDTEAFF. J is TRBJ1-1 and V is TRBV10-3; TRBD1 might be the D (5 bases). The V end lost 7 bases, the J end lost 3 bases, and 9 bases lay between the germline ends. CDR1 is ENHRY, CDR2 SYGVKD, per germline. The CDR3 is made up of 12 amino acids.

This clone is a singleton in its sample. V is TRBV11-2 and J is TRBJ2-7; D not certain. The CDR3 consists of 11 residues. V gave up 1 base and J gave up 6 bases, with 4 bases separating them. Germline V gives CDR1 SGHAT, CDR2 FQNNGV. CDR3 bases: TGTGCCAGCAGCTTAGTCGTCGAGCAGTACTTC. Amino acids: CASSLVVEQYF.

The CDR3, as DNA: TGTGCCAGCAGTTTAGCCAGGGGATCCTATAATTCACCCCTCCACTTT. It translates to CASSLARGSYNSPLHF. The chain combines TRBV28 with TRBJ1-6; D may be TRBD1 (6 bases). This CDR3 is 16 amino acids long. V lost 2 bases, J lost 1 base, and 9 bases lay in between. The germline V gene has CDR1 MDHEN and CDR2 SYDVKM.

About this clone: Additional DNA sequences in this sample encode the identical CDR3. The CDR3 DNA is TGTGCCAGTAAGGATTGGGGCCAGCCCCAGCATTTT. Its translation is CASKDWGQPQHF. The chain employs TRBV27 and TRBJ1-5; tentative D call: TRBD1 (5 bases). The V end lost 9 bases, the J end lost 7 bases, and 13 bases lay between the germline ends. Germline assignment: CDR1 MNHEY and CDR2 SMNVEV (reference sequence). CDR3 length: 12 residues.

This rearrangement joins TRBV19 to TRBJ1-4, with a weak D call TRBD1 (6 bases). The CDR3 runs 17 residues. Germline CDR1 is LNHDA and CDR2 is SQIVND (reference sequence). V lost 3 bases and J 0 bases, leaving 14 bases between the germline ends. Written as DNA, the CDR3 is TGTGCCAGTAGTATGGGGACATCCGTTACAACTAATGAAAAACTGTTTTTT. It is translated as CASSMGTSVTTNEKLFF. Full variable domain (missing parts from reference TRBV19 and TRBJ1-4): DGGITQSPKYLFRKEGQNVTLSCEQNLNHDAMYWYRQDPGQGLRLIYYSQIVNDFQKGDIAEGYSVSREKKESFPLTVTSAQKNPTAFYLCASSMGTSVTTNEKLFFGSGTQLSVL.

CDR3 sequence: CASSTGPPNYGYTF. CDR3 in DNA: TGTGCCAGTTCCACAGGCCCCCCCAACTATGGCTACACCTTC. This chain connects TRBV28 to TRBJ1-2; D possibly corresponds to TRBD1 (5 bases). With 9 bases removed from V and 2 bases from J, the gap between germline ends came to 16 bases. The CDR3 length is 14 residues. Looked up from germline, CDR1 is MDHEN and CDR2 is SYDVKM.

V gene TRBV5-1 combines with J gene TRBJ1-1; 9 bases agree with TRBD1. This CDR3 contains 14 residues. V lost 6 bases to trimming and J lost 5 bases; unmatched junction nucleotides: 8. Germline loops: CDR1 SGHRS, CDR2 YFSETQ. The DNA of the CDR3 is TGCGCCAGCACCCCGGGACAGGGATATACTGAAGCTTTCTTT. Protein product: CASTPGQGYTEAFF.

CDR3 DNA: TGTGCCAGCAGTTACCCAACTCCCTACGAGCAGTACTTC. Its translation: CASSYPTPYEQYF. The rearrangement links TRBV6-6 to TRBJ2-7; D is undetermined. CDR3 length: 13 residues. Trimming removed 2 bases from V and 2 bases from J, with 7 bases in between. Germline loops: CDR1 MNHNY, CDR2 SVGAGI (reference sequence).

V is TRBV7-9 and J is TRBJ1-1; weak D call: TRBD1 (5 bases). The CDR3 spans 15 residues. V lost 0 bases, J lost 0 bases, and 8 bases lay in between. Germline loops: CDR1 SEHNR, CDR2 FQNEAQ (reference sequence). The CDR3 reads CASSLAEDMNTEAFF. The CDR3 DNA is TGTGCCAGCAGCTTAGCTGAGGACATGAACACTGAAGCTTTCTTT. Full variable domain (outside the CDR3, taken from reference TRBV7-9 and TRBJ1-1): DTGVSQNPRHKITKRGQNVTFRCDPISEHNRLYWYRQTLGQGPEFLTYFQNEAQLEKSRLLSDRFSAERPKGSFSTLEIQRTEQGDSAMYLCASSLAEDMNTEAFFGQGTRLTVV.

This chain links TRBV28 with TRBJ2-7; TRBD1 aligns across 9 bases. This CDR3 region has 16 residues. After removal of 4 bases from V and 3 bases from J, the junction contained 10 bases not matched to a gene. The V gene's germline CDR1 is MDHEN and CDR2 SYDVKM. In DNA form, the CDR3 reads TGTGCCAGCAGTTCCCCCCGGGACAGGGTATACTACGAGCAGTACTTC. Its protein product is CASSSPRDRVYYEQYF.

The V and J genes are TRBV5-8 and TRBJ2-7; 8 bases line up with TRBD2. Trimming at V came to 4 bases and at J to 2 bases, leaving 5 bases not matched to a gene. The CDR3 consists of 14 residues. Germline values: CDR1 SGHTS, CDR2 YDEGEE. Written as DNA, the CDR3 is TGTGCCAGCAGCGGGGGACTAGGCCCCTACGAGCAGTACTTC. It codes for CASSGGLGPYEQYF.

The chain is built from TRBV9 and TRBJ2-1; 13 nucleotides line up with TRBD2. Looked up from germline, CDR1 is SGDLS and CDR2 is YYNGEE. The CDR3 has 15 amino acids. V was pared by 2 bases and J by 5 bases, with 1 base of the junction left unmatched. The CDR3 protein is CASSVGLAGHNEQFF. In DNA form, the CDR3 reads TGTGCCAGCAGCGTGGGACTAGCGGGACACAATGAGCAGTTCTTC.

The chain joins TRBV6-1 to TRBJ1-5; no firm D call. Deletions cut 4 bases from V and 0 bases from J, with 16 bases between. CDR3 length equals 17 residues. CDR1 and CDR2 (germline): MNHNS, SASEGT. The CDR3 loop reads CASSALLESFSNQPQHF. The CDR3, as DNA: TGTGCCAGCAGTGCCCTGTTGGAGTCCTTTAGCAATCAGCCCCAGCATTTT.

This clone has just one count. The chain recombines TRBV6-1 with TRBJ2-5; a possible D gene is TRBD1 (6 bases). There are 15 residues in the CDR3. Germline V gene sequence: CDR1 MNHNS, CDR2 SASEGT. With 3 bases removed from V and 1 base from J, the gap between germline ends came to 12 bases. CDR3 sequence reads: CASSDPRTVQETQYF. Here the CDR3 DNA reads TGTGCCAGCAGTGACCCCAGGACAGTCCAAGAGACCCAGTACTTC.

The rearrangement links TRBV14 to TRBJ1-1, with TRBD1 matching over 8 bases. The CDR3 is 14 residues long. V trimming: 4 bases; J trimming: 0 bases; junction bases outside the gene matches: 1. Germline V gene sequence: CDR1 SGHDN, CDR2 FVKESK. The CDR3 region is CASSPRGLNTEAFF. Written as DNA, the CDR3 is TGTGCCAGCAGCCCCAGGGGGCTGAACACTGAAGCTTTCTTT.

The CDR3 DNA reads as TGTGTTCTGCGGAGGGGCCTTCCCAATGAGCAGTTCTTC. Translated, it gives CVLRRGLPNEQFF. The chain couples TRBV2 to TRBJ2-1; D is possibly TRBD2 (6 bases). The CDR3 contains 13 residues. From germline, CDR1 is SNHLY and CDR2 FYNNEI.

V gene TRBV28 combines with J gene TRBJ1-5; 8 bases match TRBD1. The germline V gene encodes CDR1 MDHEN and CDR2 SYDVKM. This CDR3 region has 13 residues. The junction had 2 bases not matched to a gene; V was cut back by 8 bases and J by 2 bases. CDR3 loop: CASYRGGNQPQHF. CDR3 nucleotides: TGTGCCAGCTACAGGGGGGGCAATCAGCCCCAGCATTTT.